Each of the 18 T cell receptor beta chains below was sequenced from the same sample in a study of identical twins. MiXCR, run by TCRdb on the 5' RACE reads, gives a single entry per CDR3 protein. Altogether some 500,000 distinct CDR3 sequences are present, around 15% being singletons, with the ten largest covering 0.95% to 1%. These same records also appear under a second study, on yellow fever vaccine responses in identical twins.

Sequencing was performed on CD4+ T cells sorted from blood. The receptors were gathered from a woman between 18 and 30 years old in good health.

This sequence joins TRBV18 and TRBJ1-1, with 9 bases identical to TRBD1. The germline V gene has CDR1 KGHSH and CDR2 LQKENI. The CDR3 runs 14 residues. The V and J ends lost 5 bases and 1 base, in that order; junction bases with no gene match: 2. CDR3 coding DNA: TGTGCCAGCTCAAGGGACAGGGAGAACACTGAAGCTTTCTTT. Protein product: CASSRDRENTEAFF.

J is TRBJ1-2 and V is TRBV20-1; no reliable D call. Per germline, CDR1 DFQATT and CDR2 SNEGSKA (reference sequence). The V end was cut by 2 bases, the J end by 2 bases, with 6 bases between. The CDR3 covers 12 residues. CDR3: CSARPLNYGYTF. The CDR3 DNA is TGCAGTGCTAGACCCCTCAACTATGGCTACACCTTC.

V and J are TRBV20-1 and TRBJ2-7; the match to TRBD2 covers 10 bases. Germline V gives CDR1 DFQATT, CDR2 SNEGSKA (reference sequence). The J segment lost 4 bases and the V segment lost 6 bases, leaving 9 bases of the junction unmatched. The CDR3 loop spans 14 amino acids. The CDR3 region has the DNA TGCAGTGCACCACTAGCGGGGATCGATTACGAGCAGTACTTC. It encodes CSAPLAGIDYEQYF.

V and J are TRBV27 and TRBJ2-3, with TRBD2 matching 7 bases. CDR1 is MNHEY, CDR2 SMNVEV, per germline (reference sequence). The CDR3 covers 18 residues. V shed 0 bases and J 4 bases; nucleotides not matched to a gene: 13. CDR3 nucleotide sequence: TGTGCCAGCAGTTTATCGCAGCGGGGATCGTCTTTTGCAGATACGCAGTATTTT. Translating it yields CASSLSQRGSSFADTQYF.

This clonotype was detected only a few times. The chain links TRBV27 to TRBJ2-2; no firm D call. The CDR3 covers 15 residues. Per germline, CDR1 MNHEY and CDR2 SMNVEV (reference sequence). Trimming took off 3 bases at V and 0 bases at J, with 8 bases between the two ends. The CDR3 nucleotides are TGTGCCAGCAGTTTTGGCGCCTCGAACACCGGGGAGCTGTTTTTT. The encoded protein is CASSFGASNTGELFF.

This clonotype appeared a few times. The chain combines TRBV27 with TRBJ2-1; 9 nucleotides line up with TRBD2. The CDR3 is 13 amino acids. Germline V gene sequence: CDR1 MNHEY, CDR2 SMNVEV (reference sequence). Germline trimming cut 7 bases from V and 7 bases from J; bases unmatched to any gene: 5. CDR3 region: CASKRGASNEQFF. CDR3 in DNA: TGTGCCAGCAAGCGGGGGGCGAGTAATGAGCAGTTCTTC.

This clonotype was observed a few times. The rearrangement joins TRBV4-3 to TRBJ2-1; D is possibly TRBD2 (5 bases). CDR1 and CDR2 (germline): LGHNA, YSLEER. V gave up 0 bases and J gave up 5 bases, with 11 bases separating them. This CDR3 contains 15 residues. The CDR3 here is CASSQDGRADNEQFF. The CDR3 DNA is TGCGCCAGCAGCCAAGATGGGCGGGCAGACAATGAGCAGTTCTTC.

CDR3 in DNA: TGTGCCTGGACCTCCGGGACAGGGGGTGTGAATACGCAGTATTTT. It codes for CAWTSGTGGVNTQYF. The chain has TRBV30 and TRBJ2-3; the match to TRBD1 covers 11 bases. CDR1 is GTSNPN, CDR2 SVGIG, per germline (reference sequence). J gave up 7 bases and V 4 bases, and 10 bases lay outside the gene matches. The CDR3 runs to 15 residues.

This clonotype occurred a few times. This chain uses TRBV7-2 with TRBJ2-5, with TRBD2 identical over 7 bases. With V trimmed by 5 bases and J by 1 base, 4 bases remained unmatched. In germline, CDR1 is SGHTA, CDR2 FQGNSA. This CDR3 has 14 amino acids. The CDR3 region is CASSASGLQETQYF. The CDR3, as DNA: TGTGCCAGCAGCGCTAGCGGCCTCCAAGAGACCCAGTACTTC. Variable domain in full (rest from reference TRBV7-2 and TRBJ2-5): GAGVSQSPSNKVTEKGKDVELRCDPISGHTALYWYRQSLGQGLEFLIYFQGNSAPDKSGLPSDRFSAERTGGSVSTLTIQRTQQEDSAVYLCASSASGLQETQYFGPGTRLLVL.

The chain's CDR3 is CSANPTGTHQETQYF. The CDR3 nucleotides are TGCAGTGCTAATCCAACCGGGACCCATCAAGAGACCCAGTACTTC. The chain uses TRBV20-1 and TRBJ2-5, with D perhaps matching TRBD1 or TRBD2 (5 bases each). CDR1 is DFQATT and CDR2 is SNEGSKA in the germline V gene (reference sequence). Trimming took off 4 bases at V and 2 bases at J, with 17 bases between the two ends. There are 15 residues in the CDR3.

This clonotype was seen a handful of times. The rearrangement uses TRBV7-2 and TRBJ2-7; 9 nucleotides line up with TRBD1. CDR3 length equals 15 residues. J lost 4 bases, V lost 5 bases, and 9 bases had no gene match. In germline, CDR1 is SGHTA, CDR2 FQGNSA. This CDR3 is CASSRDRATLYEQYF. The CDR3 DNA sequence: TGTGCCAGCAGCAGGGACAGGGCCACCCTTTACGAGCAGTACTTC.

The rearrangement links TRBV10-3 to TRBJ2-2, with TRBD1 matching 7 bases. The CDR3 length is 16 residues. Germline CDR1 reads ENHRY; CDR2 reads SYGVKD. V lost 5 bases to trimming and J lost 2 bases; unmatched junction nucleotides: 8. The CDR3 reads CAISRQGSRNTGELFF. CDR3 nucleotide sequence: TGTGCCATCAGTAGACAGGGATCGAGAAACACCGGGGAGCTGTTTTTT.

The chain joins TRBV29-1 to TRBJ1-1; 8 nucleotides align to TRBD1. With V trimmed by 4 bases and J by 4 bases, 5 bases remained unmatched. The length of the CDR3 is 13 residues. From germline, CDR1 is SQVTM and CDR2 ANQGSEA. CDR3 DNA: TGCAGCGTTGCGTCCGGGACAGGCACTGAAGCTTTCTTT. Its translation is CSVASGTGTEAFF.

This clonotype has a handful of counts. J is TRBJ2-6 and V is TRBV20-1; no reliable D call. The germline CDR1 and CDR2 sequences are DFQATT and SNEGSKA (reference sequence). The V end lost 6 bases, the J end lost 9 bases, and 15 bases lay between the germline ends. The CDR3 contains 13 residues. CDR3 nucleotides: TGCAGTGCAGAGTCCGGACCGTACAACGTCCTGACTTTC. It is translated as CSAESGPYNVLTF.

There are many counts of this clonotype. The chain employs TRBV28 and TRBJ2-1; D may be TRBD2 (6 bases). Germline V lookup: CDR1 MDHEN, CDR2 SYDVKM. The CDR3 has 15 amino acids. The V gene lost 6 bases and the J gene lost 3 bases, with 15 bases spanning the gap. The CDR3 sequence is CASSWAGRVYNEQFF. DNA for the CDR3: TGTGCCAGCAGCTGGGCCGGGAGAGTCTACAATGAGCAGTTCTTC.

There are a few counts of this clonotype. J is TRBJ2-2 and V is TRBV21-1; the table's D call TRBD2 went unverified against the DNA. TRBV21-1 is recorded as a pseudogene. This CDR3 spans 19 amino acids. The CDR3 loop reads CASSTPELAGGPNTGELFF. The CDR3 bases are TGTGCCAGCAGCACACCAGAACTAGCGGGAGGGCCGAACACCGGGGAGCTGTTTTTT.

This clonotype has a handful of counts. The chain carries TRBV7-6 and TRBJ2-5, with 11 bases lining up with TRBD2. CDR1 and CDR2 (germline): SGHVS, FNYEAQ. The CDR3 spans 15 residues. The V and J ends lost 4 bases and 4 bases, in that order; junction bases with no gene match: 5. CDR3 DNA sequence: TGTGCCAGCAGCTCACCTAGCGGGAGGTCAGAGACCCAGTACTTC. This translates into CASSSPSGRSETQYF.

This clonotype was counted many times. The CDR3 DNA reads as TGTGCCACCAGTGATGGGGTATACGAGCAGTACTTC. Residues: CATSDGVYEQYF. The V and J genes are TRBV24-1 and TRBJ2-7; unclear D gene. Germline V gene data show CDR1 as KGHDR and CDR2 as SFDVKD. The CDR3 runs 12 residues. The V gene lost 3 bases and the J gene lost 4 bases, with 6 bases spanning the gap.